These 23 T cell receptor beta chains originate from one sample sequenced in a study of regulatory T cells in long-lasting Graves disease. Time point defined: newly diagnosed GD, antithyroid drugs for less than 3 months. From PBMCs, RNA was extracted and then used to make the TCR library. CDR3 regions were amplified by Arm-PCR using iRepertoire HTBI primers to build TCR beta libraries. TCRdb called the multiplex PCR reads again in MiXCR, with one record for every CDR3 protein. The profile covers some 460,000 distinct CDR3 sequences, with 15% to 20% appearing a single time and roughly an eighth taken by the ten largest. These same data were also listed under a study on T cells in Graves' hyperthyroidism and ophthalmopathy.

The material was peripheral blood mononuclear cells (PBMCs), obtained at new diagnosis, from a patient treated with antithyroid drugs. The source of these receptors is a man aged 35-49 years with Graves disease.

This clonotype was counted a few times. DNA of the CDR3: TGTGCCAGCAGGGCGCCGGCAGGGACTGGAAACACCATATATTTT. Translated, it gives CASRAPAGTGNTIYF. The chain couples TRBV12-3 or TRBV12-4 to TRBJ1-3; possibly TRBD1 for D (5 bases). V gave up 6 bases and J gave up 2 bases, with 14 bases separating them. The CDR3 loop spans 15 amino acids.

This clonotype has a handful of counts. The chain carries TRBV20-1 and TRBJ1-6, with unresolved D. V lost 4 bases and J 9 bases, leaving 16 bases between the germline ends. CDR3 length: 14 amino acids. CDR1 and CDR2 from the germline V gene are DFQATT and SNEGSKA (reference sequence). The CDR3 nucleotides are TGCAGTGCTACCAACTCGGGTTTGCGTTCACCCCTCCACTTT. Its protein is CSATNSGLRSPLHF.

Comments on this clonotype: One base away lies a much larger clone, so this may be a sequencing read error. The rearrangement uses TRBV6-5 and TRBJ2-3; D call uncertain. V was clipped by 4 bases and J by 0 bases, with 8 bases between them. The CDR3 is 14 residues long. CDR1 is MNHEY, CDR2 SVGAGI, per germline. The CDR3: CASSFAASTDTQYF. In DNA form, the CDR3 reads TGTGCCAGCAGTTTCGCAGCTAGCACAGATACGCAGTATTTT.

In DNA, the CDR3 is TGTGCCCGCGTAGGTGGCTACACCTTC. Protein sequence: CARVGGYTF. The chain joins TRBV6-2 or TRBV6-3 to TRBJ1-2; no reliable D call. V was pared by 11 bases and J by 7 bases, with 8 bases between. The length of the CDR3 is 9 residues. Germline V gene lookup returns CDR1 MNHEY and CDR2 SVGEGT.

Only a few counts were recorded for this clonotype. The V gene is TRBV6-1, the J gene TRBJ1-1, with D possibly being TRBD1 (5 bases). The CDR3 sequence is 14 residues long. Looked up from germline, CDR1 is MNHNS and CDR2 is SASEGT. V lost 0 bases and J 4 bases, leaving 9 bases between the germline ends. In nucleotides, the CDR3 is TGTGCCAGCAGTGAAGCAGGGGCGGGCACTGAAGCTTTCTTT. Protein: CASSEAGAGTEAFF.

This clonotype was seen repeatedly, ten times or more. The J gene is TRBJ2-6, the V gene TRBV2, with a tentative D call TRBD1 (6 bases). The V gene lost 7 bases and the J gene lost 0 bases, with 7 bases spanning the gap. CDR3 length: 14 amino acids. Germline V gene data show CDR1 as SNHLY and CDR2 as FYNNEI. The CDR3 reads CASNRDSGANVLTF. DNA for the CDR3: TGTGCCAGCAACAGGGACTCTGGGGCCAACGTCCTGACTTTC.

The table lists this clonotype with many counts. The rearrangement links TRBV5-1 to TRBJ2-7, with TRBD1 as a possible D gene (6 bases). V was pared by 0 bases and J by 0 bases, with 16 bases between. The CDR3 contains 17 residues. Germline V gene lookup returns CDR1 SGHRS and CDR2 YFSETQ. The CDR3 loop is CASSLVQGRPNSYEQYF. The CDR3 DNA reads TGCGCCAGCAGCTTGGTTCAGGGGCGGCCCAACTCCTACGAGCAGTACTTC.

To note about this clonotype: A much larger clone lies one base from this, so it may be a read error. The gene calls are TRBV20-1 and TRBJ2-5; D is possibly TRBD2 (5 bases). CDR1 DFQATT and CDR2 SNEGSKA come from the germline V gene (reference sequence). The CDR3 runs 13 residues. As DNA, the CDR3 is TGCAGTACTAGTCGACCCGACCAAGAGACCCAGTACTTC. It is translated as CSTSRPDQETQYF.

This chain joins TRBV10-1 and TRBJ2-1; D is unclear. V was clipped by 2 bases and J by 0 bases, with 8 bases between them. The CDR3 is 15 amino acids. Germline CDR1 and CDR2: WNHNN and SYGVQD (reference sequence). CDR3 coding DNA: TGCGCCAGCAGTGAGGATTCGGGCTCCTACAATGAGCAGTTCTTC. Protein product: CASSEDSGSYNEQFF.

V and J are TRBV2 and TRBJ2-7, with D maybe TRBD2 (6 bases). Germline V lookup: CDR1 SNHLY, CDR2 FYNNEI. The CDR3 covers 13 residues. V was pared by 6 bases and J by 2 bases, with 11 bases between. This CDR3 is CASRGGATYEQYF. CDR3 nucleotides: TGTGCCAGCAGAGGCGGGGCAACCTACGAGCAGTACTTC.

This clonotype was found many times. J is TRBJ1-1 and V is TRBV18; D gene ambiguous. The germline gives CDR1 KGHSH, CDR2 LQKENI. Trimming pared 0 bases from V and 1 base from J, leaving 9 bases between. This CDR3 region has 15 residues. The CDR3 protein is CASSPPRPQNTEAFF. DNA of the CDR3: TGTGCCAGCTCACCACCCCGGCCTCAGAACACTGAAGCTTTCTTT.

This clonotype was recorded many times. The rearrangement joins TRBV3-1 to TRBJ2-5; the D gene is possibly TRBD1 (5 bases). This CDR3 has 17 amino acids. V was cut by 0 bases and J by 4 bases, with 18 bases left in between. Germline CDR1 is LGHDT and CDR2 is YNNKEL (reference sequence). CDR3 region: CASSQDFMGRLAETQYF. CDR3 sequence (DNA): TGTGCCAGCAGCCAAGACTTTATGGGGCGACTGGCAGAGACCCAGTACTTC.

The chain couples TRBV11-2 to TRBJ2-1; 7 bases fit TRBD1. The germline CDR1 and CDR2 sequences are SGHAT and FQNNGV. This CDR3 is built from 15 residues. The junction had 3 bases not matched to a gene; V was cut back by 2 bases and J by 2 bases. The CDR3 region has the DNA TGTGCCAGCAGCTTACTGGGACAGACCTACAATGAGCAGTTCTTC. Protein sequence: CASSLLGQTYNEQFF.

This clonotype was seen many times. V usage is TRBV7-2 and J usage is TRBJ2-1; 11 bases line up with TRBD2. The CDR3 contains 16 residues. Germline V gene lookup returns CDR1 SGHTA and CDR2 FQGNSA. V trimming: 4 bases; J trimming: 2 bases; junction bases outside the gene matches: 4. CDR3: CASSSTSGATYNEQFF. In nucleotides, the CDR3 is TGTGCCAGCAGCTCGACTAGCGGGGCGACCTACAATGAGCAGTTCTTC.

With regard to this clonotype: The junction departs from the called germline gene at one end, perhaps through a read error. The chain employs TRBV19 and TRBJ2-1; the D gene is possibly TRBD2 (6 bases). Germline CDR1 is LNHDA and CDR2 is SQIVND (reference sequence). The CDR3 has 15 residues. CDR3 protein: CASNSGSNAYNERFF. For the CDR3, the DNA is TGTGCCAGTAACTCCGGGAGTAACGCCTACAATGAGCGGTTCTTC.

There are many counts of this clonotype. The chain joins TRBV5-1 to TRBJ2-7; TRBD2 agrees at 12 bases. The CDR3 runs to 15 residues. From germline, CDR1 is SGHRS and CDR2 YFSETQ. V trimming: 2 bases; J trimming: 4 bases; junction bases outside the gene matches: 4. DNA for the CDR3: TGCGCCAGCAGCTTCGGGACTAGCGGGCCATACGAGCAGTACTTC. Its protein product is CASSFGTSGPYEQYF.

This clonotype was recorded many times. The rearrangement joins TRBV11-2 to TRBJ2-1; 7 nucleotides line up with TRBD1. CDR1 SGHAT and CDR2 FQNNGV come from the germline V gene. CDR3 size: 15 residues. J gave up 7 bases and V 3 bases, and 9 bases lay outside the gene matches. The CDR3, as DNA: TGTGCCAGCAGCTTTGGTGCACAGGGGTGGAATGAGCAGTTCTTC. Its translation: CASSFGAQGWNEQFF.

The V gene is TRBV20-1, the J gene TRBJ2-4, with a possible D match to TRBD2 (6 bases). Deletions cut 4 bases from V and 8 bases from J, with 15 bases between. The germline V gene encodes CDR1 DFQATT and CDR2 SNEGSKA (reference sequence). This CDR3 has 13 residues. The chain's CDR3 is CSAIKLALDIQYF. In nucleotides, the CDR3 is TGCAGTGCTATCAAACTAGCCCTAGACATTCAGTACTTC.

As concerns this clonotype: A read error may be the cause here, since a much bigger clone is one base away. The gene calls are TRBV30 and TRBJ2-2, with D perhaps TRBD1 or TRBD2 (5 bases each). Germline V gene sequence: CDR1 GTSNPN, CDR2 SVGIG (reference sequence). This CDR3 contains 17 residues. V lost 4 bases and J 13 bases, leaving 31 bases between the germline ends. The CDR3 here is CAWINSGTRGDNWGLFF. Written as DNA, the CDR3 is TGTGCCTGGATTAATTCAGGGACCAGAGGGGATAACTGGGGGCTGTTTTTT.

Many counts were recorded for this clonotype. The V gene is TRBV11-2, the J gene TRBJ2-1; TRBD2 matches at 10 bases. V lost 5 bases, J lost 6 bases, and 4 bases stayed unmatched. CDR3 length equals 14 residues. Germline V CDR1 and CDR2: SGHAT, FQNNGV. Written as DNA, the CDR3 is TGTGCCAGCAGCCCGCGACTAGCGGGCAATGAGCAGTTCTTC. It specifies CASSPRLAGNEQFF.

Many counts were recorded for this clonotype. This chain connects TRBV2 to TRBJ1-1; no clear D. The ends were cut back, 4 bases at V and 8 bases at J, with 8 bases in the middle. This CDR3 comprises 11 residues. Germline lookup yields CDR1 SNHLY and CDR2 FYNNEI. The chain's CDR3 is CASSVAGEAFF. CDR3 coding DNA: TGTGCCAGCAGTGTCGCGGGCGAAGCTTTCTTT.

The chain is built from TRBV27 and TRBJ2-4, with TRBD2 identical over 8 bases. Germline assignment: CDR1 MNHEY and CDR2 SMNVEV (reference sequence). Trimming took 7 bases from V and 1 from J; bases not matched to a gene: 3. This CDR3 is built from 14 residues. This chain's CDR3 is CASTGGGAKNIQYF. The CDR3 DNA reads TGTGCCAGCACCGGGGGGGGCGCCAAAAACATTCAGTACTTC.

V is TRBV19 and J is TRBJ2-1; D is unresolved. Germline lookup yields CDR1 LNHDA and CDR2 SQIVND (reference sequence). The V and J ends lost 0 bases and 9 bases respectively, with 9 bases between them. The CDR3 runs to 13 residues. CDR3 sequence (DNA): TGTGCCAGTAGTATAGATCTAAGGGTTGAGCAGTTCTTC. Amino acid sequence: CASSIDLRVEQFF.